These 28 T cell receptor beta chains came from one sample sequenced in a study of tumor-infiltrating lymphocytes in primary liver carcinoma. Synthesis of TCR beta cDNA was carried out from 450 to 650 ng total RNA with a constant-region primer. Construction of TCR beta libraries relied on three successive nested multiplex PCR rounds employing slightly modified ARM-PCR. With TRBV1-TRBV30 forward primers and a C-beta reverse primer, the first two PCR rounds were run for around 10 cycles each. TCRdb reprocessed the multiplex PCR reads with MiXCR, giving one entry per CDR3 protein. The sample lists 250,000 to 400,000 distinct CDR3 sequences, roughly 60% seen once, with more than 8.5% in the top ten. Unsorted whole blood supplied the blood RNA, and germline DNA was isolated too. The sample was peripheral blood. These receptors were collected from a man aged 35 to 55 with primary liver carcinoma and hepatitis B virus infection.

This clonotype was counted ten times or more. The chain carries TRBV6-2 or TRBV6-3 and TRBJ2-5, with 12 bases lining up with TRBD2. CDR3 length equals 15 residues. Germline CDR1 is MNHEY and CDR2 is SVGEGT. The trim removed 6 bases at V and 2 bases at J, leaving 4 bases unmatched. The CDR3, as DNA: TGTGCCAGCAGCCTCGGGACTAGCGGGCAAGAGACCCAGTACTTC. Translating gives CASSLGTSGQETQYF.

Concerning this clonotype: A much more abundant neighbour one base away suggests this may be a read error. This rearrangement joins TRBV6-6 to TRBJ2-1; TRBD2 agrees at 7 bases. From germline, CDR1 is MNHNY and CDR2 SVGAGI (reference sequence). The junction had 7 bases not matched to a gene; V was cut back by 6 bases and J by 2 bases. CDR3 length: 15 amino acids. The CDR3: CASSPSGETYNEQFF. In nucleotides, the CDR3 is TGTGCCAGCAGCCCCAGCGGGGAGACCTACAATGAGCAGTTCTTC.

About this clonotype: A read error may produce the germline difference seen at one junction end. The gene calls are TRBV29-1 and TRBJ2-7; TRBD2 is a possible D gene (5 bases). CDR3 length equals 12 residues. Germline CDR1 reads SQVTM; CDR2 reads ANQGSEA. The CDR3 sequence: CRVEGNNYEQYF. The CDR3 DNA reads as TGCCGCGTTGAGGGTAACAACTACGAGCAGTACTTC.

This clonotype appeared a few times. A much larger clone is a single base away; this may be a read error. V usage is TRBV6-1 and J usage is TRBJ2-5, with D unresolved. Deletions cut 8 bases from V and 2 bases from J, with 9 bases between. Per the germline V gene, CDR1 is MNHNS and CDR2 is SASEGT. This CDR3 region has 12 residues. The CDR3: CASVVAQETQYF. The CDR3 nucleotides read TGTGCCAGCGTGGTAGCTCAAGAGACCCAGTACTTC.

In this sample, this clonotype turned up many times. The CDR3 nucleotides are TGTGCCAGCAGTTTCTGGGGCGGATCTGGAAACACCATATATTTT. Protein product: CASSFWGGSGNTIYF. This chain links TRBV12-3 or TRBV12-4 with TRBJ1-3; TRBD1 is a possible D gene (5 bases). The length of the CDR3 is 15 residues. V was clipped by 3 bases and J by 1 base, with 10 bases between them.

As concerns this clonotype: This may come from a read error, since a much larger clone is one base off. CDR3 DNA: TGTGCCAGCAGTCCCGGGGGGGTGAAACCTAATGGGCAGTTCTTC. It specifies CASSPGGVKPNGQFF. This chain uses TRBV12-3 or TRBV12-4 with TRBJ2-1; 8 bases align to TRBD2. The CDR3 length is 15 residues.

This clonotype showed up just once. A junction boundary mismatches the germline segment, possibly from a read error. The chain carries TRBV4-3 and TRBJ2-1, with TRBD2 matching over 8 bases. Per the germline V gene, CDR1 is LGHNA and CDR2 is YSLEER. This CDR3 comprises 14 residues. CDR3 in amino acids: CASSRSGGYKEQFF. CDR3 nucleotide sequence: TGCGCCAGCAGCCGCAGCGGGGGCTACAAAGAGCAGTTCTTC.

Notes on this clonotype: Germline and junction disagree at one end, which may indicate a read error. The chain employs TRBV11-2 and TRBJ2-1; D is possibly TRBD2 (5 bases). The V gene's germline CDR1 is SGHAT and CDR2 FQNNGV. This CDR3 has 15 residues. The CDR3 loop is CASNLYGEGNNEQFF. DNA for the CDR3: TGTGCCAGCAACTTATATGGTGAGGGCAACAATGAGCAGTTCTTC.

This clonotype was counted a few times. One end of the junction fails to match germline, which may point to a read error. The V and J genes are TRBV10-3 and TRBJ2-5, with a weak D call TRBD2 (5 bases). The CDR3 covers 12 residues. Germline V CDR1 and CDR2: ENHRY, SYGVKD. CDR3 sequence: CAISDYGETQNF. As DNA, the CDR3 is TGTGCCATCAGTGATTACGGGGAGACCCAGAACTTC.

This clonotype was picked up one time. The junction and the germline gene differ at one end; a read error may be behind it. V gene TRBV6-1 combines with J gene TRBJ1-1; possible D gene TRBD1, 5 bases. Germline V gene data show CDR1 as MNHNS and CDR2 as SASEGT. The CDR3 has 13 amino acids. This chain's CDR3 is CANSEVRDTEAFF. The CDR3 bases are TGTGCCAACAGTGAAGTCAGGGACACTGAAGCTTTCTTT.

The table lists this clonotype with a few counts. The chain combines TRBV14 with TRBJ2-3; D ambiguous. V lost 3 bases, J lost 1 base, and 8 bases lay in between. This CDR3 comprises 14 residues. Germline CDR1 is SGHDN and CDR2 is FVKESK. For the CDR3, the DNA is TGTGCCAGCAGCCAGGTTGGGGGCACAGATACGCAGTATTTT. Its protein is CASSQVGGTDTQYF.

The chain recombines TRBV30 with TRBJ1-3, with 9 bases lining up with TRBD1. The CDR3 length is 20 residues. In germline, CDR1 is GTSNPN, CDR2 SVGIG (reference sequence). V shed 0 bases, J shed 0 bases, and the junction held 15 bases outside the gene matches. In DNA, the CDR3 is TGTGCCTGGAGTGTAGAAAGGAGGACAGGGGCTCCGGGCTCTGGAAACACCATATATTTT. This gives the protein CAWSVERRTGAPGSGNTIYF. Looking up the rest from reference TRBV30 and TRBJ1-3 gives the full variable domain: SQTIHQWPATLVQPVGSPLSLECTVEGTSNPNLYWYRQAAGRGLQLLFYSVGIGQISSEVPQNLSASRPQDRQFILSSKKLLLSDSGFYLCAWSVERRTGAPGSGNTIYFGEGSWLTVV.

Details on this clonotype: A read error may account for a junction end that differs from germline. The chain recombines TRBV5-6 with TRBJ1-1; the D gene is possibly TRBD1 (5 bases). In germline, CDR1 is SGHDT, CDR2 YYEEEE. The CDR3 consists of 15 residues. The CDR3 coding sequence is TGTGTCAGCAGCGGGTGGGGTAGGGGGAACACTGAAGCTTTCTTT. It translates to CVSSGWGRGNTEAFF.

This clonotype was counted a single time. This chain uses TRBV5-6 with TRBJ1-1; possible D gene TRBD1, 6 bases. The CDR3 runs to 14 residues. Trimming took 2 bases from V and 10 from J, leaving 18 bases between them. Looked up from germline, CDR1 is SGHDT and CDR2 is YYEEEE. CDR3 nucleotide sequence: TGTGCCAGCAGCTTAAGGACAGTACCACGGGGAGCTTTCTTT. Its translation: CASSLRTVPRGAFF.

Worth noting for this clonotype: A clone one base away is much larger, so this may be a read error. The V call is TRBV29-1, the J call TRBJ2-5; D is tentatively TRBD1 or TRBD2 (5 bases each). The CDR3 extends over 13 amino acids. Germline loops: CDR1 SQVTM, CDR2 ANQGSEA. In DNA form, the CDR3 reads TGCAGCGTAGAAGCAAGGGGCGGGGAGACCCAGTACTTC. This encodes CSVEARGGETQYF.

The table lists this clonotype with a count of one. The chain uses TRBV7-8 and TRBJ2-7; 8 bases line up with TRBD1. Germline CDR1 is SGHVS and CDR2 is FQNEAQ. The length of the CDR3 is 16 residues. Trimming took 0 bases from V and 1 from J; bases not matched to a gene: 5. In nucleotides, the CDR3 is TGTGCCAGCAGCTTAGCGAACCAGGGGGCATCCTACGAGCAGTACTTC. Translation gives CASSLANQGASYEQYF.

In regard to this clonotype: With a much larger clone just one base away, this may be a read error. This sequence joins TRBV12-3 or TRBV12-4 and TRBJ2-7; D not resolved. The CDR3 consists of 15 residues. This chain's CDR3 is CACSLMTGNSYEQYF. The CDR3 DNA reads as TGTGCCTGCAGTTTGATGACTGGCAACTCCTACGAGCAGTACTTC.

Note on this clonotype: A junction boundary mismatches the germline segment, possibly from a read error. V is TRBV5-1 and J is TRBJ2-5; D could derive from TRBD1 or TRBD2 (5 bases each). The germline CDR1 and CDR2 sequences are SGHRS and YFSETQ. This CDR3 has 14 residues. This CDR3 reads CASGLGTVQGTQYF. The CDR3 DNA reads TGCGCCAGCGGCTTGGGGACGGTCCAAGGGACCCAGTACTTC.

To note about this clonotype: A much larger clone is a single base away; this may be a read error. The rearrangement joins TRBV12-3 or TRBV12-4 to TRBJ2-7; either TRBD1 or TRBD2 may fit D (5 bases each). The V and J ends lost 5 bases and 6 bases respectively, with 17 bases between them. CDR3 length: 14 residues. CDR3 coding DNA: TGTGCCAGCAGTGCCGGGACCCCGACTTTCGAGCAGTACTTC. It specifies CASSAGTPTFEQYF.

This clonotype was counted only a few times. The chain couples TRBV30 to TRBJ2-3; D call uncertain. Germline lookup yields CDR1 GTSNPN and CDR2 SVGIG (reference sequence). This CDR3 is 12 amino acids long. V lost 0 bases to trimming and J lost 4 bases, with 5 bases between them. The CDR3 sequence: CAWSVRADTQYF. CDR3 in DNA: TGTGCCTGGAGTGTTCGGGCAGATACGCAGTATTTT.

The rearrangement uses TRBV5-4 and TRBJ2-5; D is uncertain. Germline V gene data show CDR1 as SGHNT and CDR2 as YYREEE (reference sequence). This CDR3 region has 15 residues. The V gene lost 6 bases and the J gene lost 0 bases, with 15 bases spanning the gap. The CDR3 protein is CASNFESTNQETQYF. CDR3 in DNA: TGTGCCAGCAACTTCGAGAGTACGAACCAAGAGACCCAGTACTTC.

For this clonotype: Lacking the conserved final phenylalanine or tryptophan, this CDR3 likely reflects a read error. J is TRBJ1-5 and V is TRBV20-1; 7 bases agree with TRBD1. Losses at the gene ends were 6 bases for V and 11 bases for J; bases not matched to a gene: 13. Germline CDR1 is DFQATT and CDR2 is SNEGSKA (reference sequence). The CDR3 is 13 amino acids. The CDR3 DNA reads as TGCAGTGCCCCAGTGGCAGGGGGTGAGTCCCAGCATTCT. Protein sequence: CSAPVAGGESQHS.

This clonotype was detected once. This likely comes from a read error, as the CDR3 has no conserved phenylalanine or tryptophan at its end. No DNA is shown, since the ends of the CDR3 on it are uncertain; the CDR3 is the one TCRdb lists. The CDR3 is CSVVLPPYEHYY. This chain uses TRBV29-1 with TRBJ2-7; the table's D gene call, TRBD2, was not cross checked with the DNA. Looked up from germline, CDR1 is SQVTM and CDR2 is ANQGSEA. Termini included, the CDR3 measures 12 amino acids.

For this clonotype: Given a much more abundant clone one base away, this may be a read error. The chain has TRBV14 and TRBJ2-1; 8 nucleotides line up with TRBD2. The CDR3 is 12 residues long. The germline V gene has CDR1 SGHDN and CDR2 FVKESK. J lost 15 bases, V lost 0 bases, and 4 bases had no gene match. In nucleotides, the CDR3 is TGTGCCAGCAGCCAAGAAGTAGCGGGATTGTTCTTC. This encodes CASSQEVAGLFF.

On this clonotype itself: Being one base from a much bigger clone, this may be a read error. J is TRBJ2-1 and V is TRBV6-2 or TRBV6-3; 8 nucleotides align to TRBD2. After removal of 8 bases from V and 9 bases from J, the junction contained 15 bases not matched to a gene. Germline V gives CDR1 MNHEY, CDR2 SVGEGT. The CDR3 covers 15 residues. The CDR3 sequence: CASPWNSGKRTEQFF. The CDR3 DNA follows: TGTGCCAGCCCCTGGAATAGCGGGAAGAGGACTGAGCAGTTCTTC.

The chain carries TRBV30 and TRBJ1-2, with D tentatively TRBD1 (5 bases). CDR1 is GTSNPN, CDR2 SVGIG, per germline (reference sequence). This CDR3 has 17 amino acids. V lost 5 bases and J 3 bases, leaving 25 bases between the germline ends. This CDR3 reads CAWGEGVREWSDYGYTF. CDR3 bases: TGTGCCTGGGGGGAAGGTGTCAGGGAGTGGTCGGACTATGGCTACACCTTC.

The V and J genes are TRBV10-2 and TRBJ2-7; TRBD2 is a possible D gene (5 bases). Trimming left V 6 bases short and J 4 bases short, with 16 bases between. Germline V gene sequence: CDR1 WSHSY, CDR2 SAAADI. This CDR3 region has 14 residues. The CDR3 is CASRRTHWDYEQYF. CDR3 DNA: TGCGCCAGCAGAAGGACTCATTGGGATTACGAGCAGTACTTC.

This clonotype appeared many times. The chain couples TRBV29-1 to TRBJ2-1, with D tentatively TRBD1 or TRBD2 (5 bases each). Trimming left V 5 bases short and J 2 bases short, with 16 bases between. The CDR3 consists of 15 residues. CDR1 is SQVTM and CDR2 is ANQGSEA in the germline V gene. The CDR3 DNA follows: TGCAGCGTTTCCGCGACGGGACCAACCTACAATGAGCAGTTCTTC. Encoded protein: CSVSATGPTYNEQFF.